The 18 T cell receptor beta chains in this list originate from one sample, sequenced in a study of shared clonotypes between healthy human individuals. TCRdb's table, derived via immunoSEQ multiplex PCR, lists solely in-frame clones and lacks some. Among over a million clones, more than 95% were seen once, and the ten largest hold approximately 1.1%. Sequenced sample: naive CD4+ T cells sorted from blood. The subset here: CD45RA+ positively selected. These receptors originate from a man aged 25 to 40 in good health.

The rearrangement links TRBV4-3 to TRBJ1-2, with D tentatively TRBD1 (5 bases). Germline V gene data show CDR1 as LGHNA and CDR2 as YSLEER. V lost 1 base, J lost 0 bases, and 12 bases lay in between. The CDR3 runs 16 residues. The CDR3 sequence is CASSQAGGSTNYGYTF. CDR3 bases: TGCGCCAGCAGCCAAGCGGGGGGATCTACTAACTATGGCTACACCTTC.

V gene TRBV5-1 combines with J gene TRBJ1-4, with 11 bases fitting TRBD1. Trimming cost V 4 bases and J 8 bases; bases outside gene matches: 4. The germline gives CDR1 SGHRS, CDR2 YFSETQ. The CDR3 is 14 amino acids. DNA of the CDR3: TGCGCCAGCAGCCCGGGACAGGGGGAGGAAAAACTGTTTTTT. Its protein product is CASSPGQGEEKLFF.

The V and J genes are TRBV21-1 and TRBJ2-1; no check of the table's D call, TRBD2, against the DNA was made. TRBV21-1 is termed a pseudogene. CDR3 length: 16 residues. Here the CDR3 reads CASCISGYPSLNEQFF. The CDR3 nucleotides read TGTGCCAGCTGTATTAGCGGGTATCCCTCGCTCAATGAGCAGTTCTTC.

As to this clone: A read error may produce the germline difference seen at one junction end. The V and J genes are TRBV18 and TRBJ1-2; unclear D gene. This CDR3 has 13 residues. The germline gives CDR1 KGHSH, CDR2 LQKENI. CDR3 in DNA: TGTGCCAGCTCACCGGGCAGTAACTCTGGCTACACCTTC. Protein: CASSPGSNSGYTF.

The CDR3 coding sequence is TGTGCCATCAGTGCTAAGGGTGATGGCTACACCTTC. Protein sequence: CAISAKGDGYTF. The rearrangement uses TRBV10-3 and TRBJ1-2; unclear D gene. Germline loops: CDR1 ENHRY, CDR2 SYGVKD. The V and J ends lost 4 bases and 6 bases respectively, with 9 bases between them. The CDR3 covers 12 residues.

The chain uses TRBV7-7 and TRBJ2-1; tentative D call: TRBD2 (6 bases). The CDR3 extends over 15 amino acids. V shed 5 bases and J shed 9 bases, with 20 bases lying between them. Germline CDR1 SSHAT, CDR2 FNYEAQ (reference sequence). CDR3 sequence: CASSPSGGKDGEQFF. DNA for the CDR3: TGTGCCAGCAGCCCCAGCGGAGGGAAGGATGGTGAGCAGTTCTTC.

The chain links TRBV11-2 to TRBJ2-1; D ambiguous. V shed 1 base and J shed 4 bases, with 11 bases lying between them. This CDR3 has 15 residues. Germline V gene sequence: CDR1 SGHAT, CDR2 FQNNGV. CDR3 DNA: TGTGCCAGCAGCTTAGCCGATCTTATTTACAATGAGCAGTTCTTC. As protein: CASSLADLIYNEQFF.

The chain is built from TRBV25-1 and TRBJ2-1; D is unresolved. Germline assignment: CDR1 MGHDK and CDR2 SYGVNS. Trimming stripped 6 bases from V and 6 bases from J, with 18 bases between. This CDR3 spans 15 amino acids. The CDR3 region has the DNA TGTGCCAGCAGCGCTCCCCGCGGCAGAATCAATGAGCAGTTCTTC. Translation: CASSAPRGRINEQFF.

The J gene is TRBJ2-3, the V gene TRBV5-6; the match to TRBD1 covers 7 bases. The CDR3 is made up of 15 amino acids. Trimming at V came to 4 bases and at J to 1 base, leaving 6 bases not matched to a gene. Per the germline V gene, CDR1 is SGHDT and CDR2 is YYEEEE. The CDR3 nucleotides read TGTGCCAGCAGCCTTTTGGACAGGCGCACAGATACGCAGTATTTT. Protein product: CASSLLDRRTDTQYF. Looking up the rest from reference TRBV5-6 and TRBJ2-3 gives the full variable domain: DAGVTQSPTHLIKTRGQQVTLRCSPKSGHDTVSWYQQALGQGPQFIFQYYEEEERQRGNFPDRFSGHQFPNYSSELNVNALLLGDSALYLCASSLLDRRTDTQYFGPGTRLTVL.

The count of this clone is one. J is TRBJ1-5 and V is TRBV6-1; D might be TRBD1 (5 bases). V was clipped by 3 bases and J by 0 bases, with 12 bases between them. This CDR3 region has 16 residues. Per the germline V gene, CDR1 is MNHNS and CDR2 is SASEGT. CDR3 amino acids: CASSDERGYSNQPQHF. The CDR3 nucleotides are TGTGCCAGCAGTGACGAAAGGGGCTATAGCAATCAGCCCCAGCATTTT.

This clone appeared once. This CDR3 reads CASSLLQQLTEAFF. The CDR3 DNA reads as TGTGCCAGCAGCTTGTTGCAACAGCTCACTGAAGCTTTCTTT. The chain couples TRBV5-6 to TRBJ1-1; no clear D. The germline gives CDR1 SGHDT, CDR2 YYEEEE. The CDR3 runs to 14 residues. V was trimmed by 1 base and J by 4 bases, leaving 11 bases between them.

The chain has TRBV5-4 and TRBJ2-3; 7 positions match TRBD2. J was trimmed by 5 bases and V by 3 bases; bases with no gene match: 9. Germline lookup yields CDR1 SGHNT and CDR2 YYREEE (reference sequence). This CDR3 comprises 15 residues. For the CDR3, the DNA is TGTGCCAGCAGCTCAAAAGCCTGGGGGGGAGATACGCAGTATTTT. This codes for CASSSKAWGGDTQYF. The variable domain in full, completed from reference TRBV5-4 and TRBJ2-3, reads ETGVTQSPTHLIKTRGQQVTLRCSSQSGHNTVSWYQQALGQGPQFIFQYYREEENGRGNFPPRFSGLQFPNYSSELNVNALELDDSALYLCASSSKAWGGDTQYFGPGTRLTVL.

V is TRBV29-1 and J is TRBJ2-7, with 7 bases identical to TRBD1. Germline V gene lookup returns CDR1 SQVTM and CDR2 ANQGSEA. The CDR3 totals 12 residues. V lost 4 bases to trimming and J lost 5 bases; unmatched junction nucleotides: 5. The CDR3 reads CSVVGTVNEQYF. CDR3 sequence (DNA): TGCAGCGTTGTTGGGACAGTGAACGAGCAGTACTTC.

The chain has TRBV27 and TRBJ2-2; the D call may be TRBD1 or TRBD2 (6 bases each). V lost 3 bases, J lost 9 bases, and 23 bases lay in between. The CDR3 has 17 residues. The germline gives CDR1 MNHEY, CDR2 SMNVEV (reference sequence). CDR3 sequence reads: CASSFLGPQMGGRELFF. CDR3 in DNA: TGTGCCAGCAGTTTTTTAGGACCACAGATGGGGGGCCGGGAGCTGTTTTTT.

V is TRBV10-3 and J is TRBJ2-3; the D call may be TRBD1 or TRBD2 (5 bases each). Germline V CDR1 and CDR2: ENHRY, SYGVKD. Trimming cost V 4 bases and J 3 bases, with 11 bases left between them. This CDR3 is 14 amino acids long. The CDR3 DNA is TGTGCCATCAGTGTCCGGGACGGAACAGATACGCAGTATTTT. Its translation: CAISVRDGTDTQYF.

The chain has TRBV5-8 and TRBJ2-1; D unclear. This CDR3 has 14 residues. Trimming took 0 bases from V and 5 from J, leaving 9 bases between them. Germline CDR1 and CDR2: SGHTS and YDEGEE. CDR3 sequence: CASSLGYSNNEQFF. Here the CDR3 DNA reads TGTGCCAGCAGCTTGGGTTACAGCAACAATGAGCAGTTCTTC.

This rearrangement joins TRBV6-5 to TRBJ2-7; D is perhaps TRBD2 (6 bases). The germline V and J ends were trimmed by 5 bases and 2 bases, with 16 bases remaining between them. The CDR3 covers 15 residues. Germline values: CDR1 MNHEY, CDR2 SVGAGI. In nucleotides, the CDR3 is TGTGCCAGCAGTCGGTGGCGGGATCGGCCCTACGAGCAGTACTTC. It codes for CASSRWRDRPYEQYF.

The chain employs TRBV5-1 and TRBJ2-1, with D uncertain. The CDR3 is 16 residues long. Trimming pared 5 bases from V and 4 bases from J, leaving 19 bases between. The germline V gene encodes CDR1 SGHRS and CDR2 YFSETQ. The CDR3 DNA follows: TGCGCCAGCAGTCTTTCCGCTCACGACCTTTACAATGAGCAGTTCTTC. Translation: CASSLSAHDLYNEQFF.